The clone carrying this T cell receptor beta chain was recorded many times. The data were obtained in a study of early T cells in non-severe SARS-CoV-2 infection. In the study overall: Unsorted whole blood bulk RNA was sequenced, with unpaired chains.

Unique molecular identifiers (one per individual cDNA molecule) were attached. TCRdb processed the 5' RACE reads anew with MiXCR; each CDR3 protein has one entry. Of approximately 97,000 distinct CDR3 sequences in the sample, 9.5% to 12% are singletons; the top ten hold less than 5.5%. The CDR3 totals 13 residues. From germline, CDR1 is DFQATT and CDR2 SNEGSKA (reference sequence). V was clipped by 7 bases and J by 4 bases, with 14 bases between them. This material consisted of whole blood, taken at baseline. This receptor was obtained from an adult who was a healthcare worker with PCR-confirmed SARS-CoV-2 infection or an uninfected control (not recorded which). The rearrangement uses TRBV20-1 and TRBJ1-5, with TRBD1 as a possible D gene (6 bases). CDR3 nucleotide sequence: TGCAGTGAGGCCAGGGGTCGGAATCAGCCCCAGCATTTT. Amino acid sequence: CSEARGRNQPQHF.